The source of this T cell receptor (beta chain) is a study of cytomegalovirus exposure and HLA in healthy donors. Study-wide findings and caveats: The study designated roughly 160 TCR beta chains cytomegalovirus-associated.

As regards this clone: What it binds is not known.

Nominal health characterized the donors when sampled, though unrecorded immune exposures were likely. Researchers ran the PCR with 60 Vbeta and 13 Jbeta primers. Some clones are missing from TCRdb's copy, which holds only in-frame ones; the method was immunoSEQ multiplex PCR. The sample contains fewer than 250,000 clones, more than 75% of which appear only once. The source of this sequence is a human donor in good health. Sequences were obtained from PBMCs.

CDR3 residues: CSVDWATAGGTEAFF. CDR3 DNA sequence: TGCAGCGTTGATTGGGCCACAGCCGGTGGGACTGAAGCTTTCTTT. This rearrangement joins TRBV29-1 to TRBJ1-1; D call uncertain. The germline gives CDR1 SQVTM, CDR2 ANQGSEA. Trimming stripped 3 bases from V and 5 bases from J, with 19 bases between. The CDR3 runs 15 residues. The variable domain in full, with the rest retrieved from reference TRBV29-1 and TRBJ1-1, is SAVISQKPSRDICQRGTSLTIQCQVDSQVTMMFWYRQQPGQSLTLIATANQGSEATYESGFVIDKFPISRPNLTFSTLTVSNMSPEDSSIYLCSVDWATAGGTEAFFGQGTRLTVV.